This T cell receptor beta chain derives from a study of T cells in Graves' hyperthyroidism and ophthalmopathy. Regions amplified from RNA transcripts were the TCR beta CDR3 regions. HTBI primers were used for first-round RT-PCR of the TCR CDR3. One entry per CDR3 protein, called by TCRdb with MiXCR from the multiplex PCR reads. This table holds approximately 400,000 distinct CDR3 sequences, more than 15% found once. The diagnoses drew upon clinical symptoms, serum thyroxine and TRAb, thyroid ultrasound and orbital computed tomography. Worth noting for this clonotype: Relative to the germline gene, one junction end is altered; a read error may explain this.

This CDR3 comprises 16 residues. Germline values: CDR1 LNHNV, CDR2 YYDKDF (reference sequence). The sequenced sample consisted of blood. The chain recombines TRBV15 with TRBJ1-4; D is unclear. The sequence derives from a woman aged 18-29 years with Graves' hyperthyroidism. The CDR3 DNA sequence: TGTGCCACCAGCGGAGACGTAAGGGCTACTAATGAAAAACTGTTTTTT. This sequence encodes CATSGDVRATNEKLFF.